Shown below are 9 T cell receptor beta chains from a single sample sequenced in a study of graft-versus-host responses after intestinal transplantation. Here immunoSEQ multiplex PCR was the method, and the copy in TCRdb shows in-frame clones only, minus some. There are fewer than 45,000 clones in the sample; 75% to 95% occur only once, and approximately 2.3% lies in the top ten. The sequencing here drew on PBMCs, taken about 310 days after intestinal transplant. The source is a human patient who received an intestinal transplant, so some T cells may come from the graft donor.

The rearrangement uses TRBV7-3 and TRBJ2-5; D is undetermined. With 5 bases removed from V and 0 bases from J, the gap between germline ends came to 7 bases. CDR1 and CDR2 (germline): SGHTA, FQGTGA. CDR3 length: 13 amino acids. The CDR3 region is CASSVTNQETQYF. As DNA, the CDR3 is TGTGCCAGCAGCGTCACAAACCAAGAGACCCAGTACTTC.

V usage is TRBV11-2 and J usage is TRBJ2-5; D is unclear. CDR1 and CDR2 from the germline V gene are SGHAT and FQNNGV. The germline V and J ends were trimmed by 5 bases and 2 bases, with 12 bases remaining between them. The CDR3 extends over 14 amino acids. CDR3 nucleotide sequence: TGTGCCAGCAGCACCTGGAGCGCTCAAGAGACCCAGTACTTC. It encodes CASSTWSAQETQYF.

This clone has just one count. J is TRBJ2-1 and V is TRBV9, with no clear D. This CDR3 contains 16 residues. Germline V CDR1 and CDR2: SGDLS, YYNGEE. The V end lost 0 bases, the J end lost 6 bases, and 16 bases lay between the germline ends. The CDR3 DNA reads as TGTGCCAGCAGCGTAGGTGCTCCCTCGAACATCAATGAGCAGTTCTTC. Translating it yields CASSVGAPSNINEQFF.

This chain joins TRBV28 and TRBJ1-4, with a tentative D call TRBD1 (5 bases). The germline V and J ends were trimmed by 6 bases and 4 bases, with 15 bases remaining between them. CDR1 is MDHEN and CDR2 is SYDVKM in the germline V gene. The CDR3 contains 15 residues. The CDR3 protein is CASRAPGGDNEKLFF. The CDR3 DNA sequence: TGTGCCAGCAGGGCCCCTGGGGGAGATAATGAAAAACTGTTTTTT.

Notes on this clone: The same CDR3 can be traced to other DNA sequences in this sample. The chain uses TRBV18 and TRBJ2-7; no reliable D call. Germline CDR1 KGHSH, CDR2 LQKENI. The CDR3 is made up of 13 amino acids. V lost 2 bases to trimming and J lost 3 bases, with 8 bases between them. CDR3 nucleotides: TGTGCCAGCTCACCAGGGGTCGGCTACGAGCAGTACTTC. It specifies CASSPGVGYEQYF. The full variable domain, its missing parts supplied by reference TRBV18 and TRBJ2-7, is NAGVMQNPRHLVRRRGQEARLRCSPMKGHSHVYWYRQLPEEGLKFMVYLQKENIIDESGMPKERFSAEFPKEGPSILRIQQVVRGDSAAYFCASSPGVGYEQYFGPGTRLTVT.

The gene calls are TRBV7-3 and TRBJ2-1, with D possibly TRBD2 on 5 matching bases. CDR3 size: 15 residues. V shed 1 base and J shed 8 bases, with 15 bases lying between them. CDR1 and CDR2 (germline): SGHTA, FQGTGA. The CDR3 spells CASSLKAGGFDEQFF. The CDR3 DNA reads as TGTGCCAGCAGCTTAAAGGCAGGAGGATTCGATGAGCAGTTCTTC.

Comment on this clone: A read error may account for a junction end that differs from germline. This sequence joins TRBV6-1 and TRBJ2-7; 7 bases map to TRBD1. Germline V lookup: CDR1 MNHNS, CDR2 SASEGT. The CDR3 has 16 amino acids. In DNA, the CDR3 is TGTGCCTGCAGTGCGACAGGGTCTGAACTCTCCTACGAGCAGTACTTC. Translation: CACSATGSELSYEQYF.

The J gene is TRBJ2-2, the V gene TRBV19, with D maybe TRBD2 (5 bases). The length of the CDR3 is 13 residues. The V and J ends lost 3 bases and 6 bases respectively, with 8 bases between them. CDR1 and CDR2 from the germline V gene are LNHDA and SQIVND (reference sequence). The CDR3 loop is CASSIRGSGELFF. CDR3 nucleotides: TGTGCCAGTAGTATCCGGGGATCCGGGGAGCTGTTTTTT.

This chain connects TRBV7-3 to TRBJ2-5; TRBD2 matches 7 bases. The J segment lost 4 bases and the V segment lost 4 bases, leaving 3 bases of the junction unmatched. The CDR3 has 13 residues. Germline V gene data show CDR1 as SGHTA and CDR2 as FQGTGA. The CDR3 protein is CASSYGLGETQYF. The CDR3, as DNA: TGTGCCAGCAGCTATGGACTAGGAGAGACCCAGTACTTC.